These 32 T cell receptor beta chains were sequenced from one sample in a study of blood T cell repertoires in COVID-19. The method was immunoSEQ multiplex PCR; TCRdb's version includes in-frame clones alone and lacks a portion of them. The table has tens of thousands of clones, about nine tenths seen once. Sequencing was done on a sample of peripheral blood. These receptors originate from a man aged 55-75 years with active COVID-19.

V and J are TRBV5-1 and TRBJ1-4; 8 bases agree with TRBD1. The V gene's germline CDR1 is SGHRS and CDR2 YFSETQ. The CDR3 contains 14 residues. V was pared by 2 bases and J by 4 bases, with 1 base of the junction left unmatched. The CDR3 sequence is CASSLQGDNEKLFF. In nucleotides, the CDR3 is TGCGCCAGCAGCTTACAGGGGGATAATGAAAAACTGTTTTTT.

The chain recombines TRBV7-9 with TRBJ2-1; D is unclear. Germline CDR1 and CDR2: SEHNR and FQNEAQ (reference sequence). This CDR3 has 12 residues. V gave up 5 bases and J gave up 3 bases, with 5 bases separating them. The DNA for the CDR3 is TGTGCCAGCAGCCCTATCTACAATGAGCAGTTCTTC. Translated, it gives CASSPIYNEQFF. The variable domain in full, completed from reference TRBV7-9 and TRBJ2-1, reads DTGVSQNPRHKITKRGQNVTFRCDPISEHNRLYWYRQTLGQGPEFLTYFQNEAQLEKSRLLSDRFSAERPKGSFSTLEIQRTEQGDSAMYLCASSPIYNEQFFGPGTRLTVL.

This clone showed up just a few times. The chain uses TRBV5-1 and TRBJ2-3, with 12 nucleotides matching TRBD2. Germline loops: CDR1 SGHRS, CDR2 YFSETQ. J lost 4 bases, V lost 4 bases, and 10 bases had no gene match. CDR3 length equals 17 residues. This CDR3 reads CASSATLAGGPADTQYF. CDR3 in DNA: TGCGCCAGCAGCGCAACTCTAGCGGGGGGGCCAGCAGATACGCAGTATTTT.

The chain has TRBV4-1 and TRBJ2-2; D might be TRBD1 (6 bases). This CDR3 contains 14 residues. Per the germline V gene, CDR1 is MGHRA and CDR2 is YSYEKL. Trimming took 4 bases from V and 10 from J, leaving 16 bases between them. DNA for the CDR3: TGCGCCAGCAGCCTGGTCGATGGGGGCCCGGAGCTGTTTTTT. This translates into CASSLVDGGPELFF.

This clone ranks as medium-sized. The chain recombines TRBV19 with TRBJ1-5; 11 nucleotides align to TRBD1. This CDR3 spans 15 amino acids. Germline CDR1 and CDR2: LNHDA and SQIVND (reference sequence). Trimming at V came to 6 bases and at J to 5 bases, leaving 6 bases not matched to a gene. The CDR3 reads CASSPRTGGDQPQHF. The CDR3 nucleotides are TGTGCCAGTAGCCCCCGGACAGGGGGCGATCAGCCCCAGCATTTT.

V and J are TRBV4-2 and TRBJ2-2; 8 nucleotides match TRBD2. V trimming: 0 bases; J trimming: 2 bases; junction bases outside the gene matches: 8. Germline assignment: CDR1 LGHNA and CDR2 YNFKEQ. The CDR3 contains 18 residues. The CDR3 sequence: CASSQDPGGGRNTGELFF. The CDR3 DNA reads TGTGCCAGCAGCCAAGATCCAGGCGGGGGGCGAAACACCGGGGAGCTGTTTTTT.

This chain connects TRBV6-6 to TRBJ1-2; D uncertain. This CDR3 has 14 residues. The ends were cut back, 7 bases at V and 0 bases at J, with 12 bases in the middle. The germline V gene has CDR1 MNHNY and CDR2 SVGAGI (reference sequence). The CDR3 here is CASTPLPANYGYTF. Here the CDR3 DNA reads TGTGCCAGCACTCCTTTACCAGCTAACTATGGCTACACCTTC.

The rearrangement joins TRBV6-1 to TRBJ1-1; TRBD1 matches at 7 bases. This CDR3 contains 17 residues. The V segment lost 1 base and the J segment 5 bases; nucleotides outside the gene matches: 13. Per the germline V gene, CDR1 is MNHNS and CDR2 is SASEGT. The CDR3 is CASSEVIRVGTVTEAFF. DNA of the CDR3: TGTGCCAGCAGTGAAGTAATAAGAGTGGGGACAGTAACTGAAGCTTTCTTT.

The chain couples TRBV5-1 to TRBJ2-7; 8 bases are a match to TRBD2. V dropped 4 bases and J dropped 0; count of bases not matched to a gene: 9. The CDR3 spans 16 residues. Germline lookup yields CDR1 SGHRS and CDR2 YFSETQ. For the CDR3, the DNA is TGCGCCAGCAGCCCCCGTACGGGGGGGCTCTCCTACGAGCAGTACTTC. Encoded protein: CASSPRTGGLSYEQYF.

The chain employs TRBV9 and TRBJ2-1; 9 nucleotides match TRBD1. Trimming cost V 3 bases and J 4 bases; bases outside gene matches: 5. The CDR3 covers 15 residues. Germline CDR1 is SGDLS and CDR2 is YYNGEE. The chain's CDR3 is CASSEGGQGYNEQFF. CDR3 sequence (DNA): TGTGCCAGCAGCGAGGGGGGACAGGGATACAATGAGCAGTTCTTC.

This clone was observed a single time. The J gene is TRBJ2-7, the V gene TRBV7-9; tentative D call: TRBD2 (5 bases). The length of the CDR3 is 12 residues. Trimming cost V 5 bases and J 4 bases, with 9 bases left between them. Germline CDR1 SEHNR, CDR2 FQNEAQ (reference sequence). The CDR3 DNA is TGTGCCAGCAGCCTGGAGGTTTACGAGCAGTACTTC. Protein product: CASSLEVYEQYF.

In this sample, this clone turned up once. This rearrangement joins TRBV7-9 to TRBJ2-3, with TRBD2 identical over 8 bases. Germline V gene lookup returns CDR1 SEHNR and CDR2 FQNEAQ (reference sequence). The V segment lost 2 bases and the J segment 4 bases; nucleotides outside the gene matches: 8. CDR3 size: 16 residues. The CDR3 DNA follows: TGTGCCAGCAGCTTAACCTCGGCGGGGGGATCAGATACGCAGTATTTT. Amino acid sequence: CASSLTSAGGSDTQYF.

This clone has a single count. This chain uses TRBV29-1 with TRBJ2-1; 8 positions match TRBD1. Germline trimming cut 7 bases from V and 3 bases from J; bases unmatched to any gene: 11. The CDR3 runs 15 residues. Germline values: CDR1 SQVTM, CDR2 ANQGSEA. The CDR3, as DNA: TGCAGCGGCCTGGCCCAGGGGGCAGGCTACAATGAGCAGTTCTTC. The encoded protein is CSGLAQGAGYNEQFF.

J is TRBJ2-7 and V is TRBV7-2; perhaps TRBD2 as D (5 bases). V lost 5 bases, J lost 2 bases, and 13 bases lay in between. This CDR3 has 14 amino acids. Germline-derived CDR1 and CDR2 are SGHTA and FQGNSA. CDR3 coding DNA: TGTGCCAGCAGCGCTAGCCCGGGAACCTACGAGCAGTACTTC. Its protein product is CASSASPGTYEQYF.

V gene TRBV10-2 combines with J gene TRBJ2-5, with D perhaps TRBD1 (6 bases). The CDR3 spans 16 residues. The V gene lost 3 bases and the J gene lost 4 bases, with 18 bases spanning the gap. Germline lookup yields CDR1 WSHSY and CDR2 SAAADI. The CDR3, as DNA: TGCGCCAGCAGTGACACCCAAGGGACAAGGGGAGAGACCCAGTACTTC. Translation gives CASSDTQGTRGETQYF.

V is TRBV3-1 (or the pseudogene TRBV3-2) and J is TRBJ1-4; 8 bases map to TRBD1. Germline V CDR1 and CDR2: LGHDT, YNNKEL (reference sequence). The CDR3 length is 15 residues. J lost 1 base, V lost 6 bases, and 4 bases had no gene match. As DNA, the CDR3 is TGTGCCAGCAGAGAGACAGGGGTAACTAATGAAAAACTGTTTTTT. It codes for CASRETGVTNEKLFF.

In its sample, this clone was seen once. The V and J genes are TRBV6-6 and TRBJ1-3; 9 bases are shared with TRBD1. V dropped 6 bases and J dropped 4; count of bases not matched to a gene: 4. CDR3 size: 14 residues. Germline V lookup: CDR1 MNHNY, CDR2 SVGAGI (reference sequence). The CDR3 DNA is TGTGCCAGCAGACCTACAGGGGGCGGAAACACCATATATTTT. It specifies CASRPTGGGNTIYF.

The J gene is TRBJ2-3, the V gene TRBV5-1; D is perhaps TRBD2 (6 bases). Germline V lookup: CDR1 SGHRS, CDR2 YFSETQ. There are 15 residues in the CDR3. Trimming pared 4 bases from V and 3 bases from J, leaving 15 bases between. The CDR3 DNA reads TGCGCCAGCAGCGGGGGACTCCAACGTACAGATACGCAGTATTTT. As protein: CASSGGLQRTDTQYF.

The V call is TRBV7-3, the J call TRBJ2-2, with 8 bases lining up with TRBD2. Germline V gene lookup returns CDR1 SGHTA and CDR2 FQGTGA. The V segment lost 0 bases and the J segment 6 bases; nucleotides outside the gene matches: 6. The CDR3 runs to 16 residues. The CDR3 protein is CASSLTAGGRPGELFF. The CDR3 nucleotides read TGTGCCAGCAGCTTAACCGCGGGGGGCCGGCCCGGGGAGCTGTTTTTT. Full variable domain (rest looked up from reference TRBV7-3 and TRBJ2-2): GAGVSQTPSNKVTEKGKYVELRCDPISGHTALYWYRQSLGQGPEFLIYFQGTGAADDSGLPNDRFFAVRPEGSVSTLKIQRTERGDSAVYLCASSLTAGGRPGELFFGEGSRLTVL.

The chain has TRBV7-9 and TRBJ1-2, with TRBD1 identical over 7 bases. Trimming cost V 5 bases and J 0 bases; bases outside gene matches: 18. Germline CDR1 and CDR2: SEHNR and FQNEAQ (reference sequence). The CDR3 loop spans 19 amino acids. The CDR3 sequence: CASSTYRGSPRIANYGYTF. Here the CDR3 DNA reads TGTGCCAGCAGCACCTACAGGGGCTCCCCCCGAATAGCTAACTATGGCTACACCTTC.

The chain recombines TRBV7-2 with TRBJ2-1; 7 bases align to TRBD2. After removal of 1 base from V and 4 bases from J, the junction contained 1 base not matched to a gene. CDR3 size: 14 residues. Germline CDR1 reads SGHTA; CDR2 reads FQGNSA. In nucleotides, the CDR3 is TGTGCCAGCAGCTTAGACGGGGGGTACAATGAGCAGTTCTTC. Its protein is CASSLDGGYNEQFF.

DNA of the CDR3: TGTGCCAGCAGGCCGCAGGGGGTAACTAATGAAAAACTGTTTTTT. Residues: CASRPQGVTNEKLFF. This chain uses TRBV28 with TRBJ1-4; 7 positions match TRBD1. Per the germline V gene, CDR1 is MDHEN and CDR2 is SYDVKM. This CDR3 comprises 15 residues. The junction had 5 bases not matched to a gene; V was cut back by 6 bases and J by 1 base.

This clone was seen a single time. The J gene is TRBJ1-4, the V gene TRBV5-6; tentatively, D is TRBD1 (6 bases). With 2 bases removed from V and 5 bases from J, the gap between germline ends came to 13 bases. The CDR3 has 15 amino acids. Germline CDR1 is SGHDT and CDR2 is YYEEEE. CDR3 sequence: CASSFRTGKNEKLFF. The DNA for the CDR3 is TGTGCCAGCAGCTTCCGTACAGGGAAGAATGAAAAACTGTTTTTT.

This CDR3 reads CASSPRDTLPSEQYF. The CDR3 bases are TGTGCCAGCAGCCCCCGGGACACTCTCCCCAGCGAGCAGTACTTC. The V gene is TRBV11-2, the J gene TRBJ2-7; a weak D match, TRBD1 (6 bases). Germline CDR1 and CDR2: SGHAT and FQNNGV. There are 15 residues in the CDR3. Trimming removed 5 bases at V and 6 bases at J, with 20 bases between. The full variable domain, completed using reference TRBV11-2 and TRBJ2-7, is EAGVAQSPRYKIIEKRQSVAFWCNPISGHATLYWYQQILGQGPKLLIQFQNNGVVDDSQLPKDRFSAERLKGVDSTLKIQPAKLEDSAVYLCASSPRDTLPSEQYFGPGTRLTVT.

The chain uses TRBV24-1 and TRBJ2-2, with D maybe TRBD1 (5 bases). Trimming pared 7 bases from V and 4 bases from J, leaving 12 bases between. Per the germline V gene, CDR1 is KGHDR and CDR2 is SFDVKD. CDR3 length equals 14 residues. CDR3 in amino acids: CATRQGRGTGELFF. CDR3 sequence (DNA): TGTGCCACCAGGCAGGGTAGGGGCACCGGGGAGCTGTTTTTT.

This clone has just one count. The V gene is TRBV6-1, the J gene TRBJ1-5, with 9 nucleotides matching TRBD1. V shed 2 bases and J 7 bases; nucleotides not matched to a gene: 6. This CDR3 spans 15 amino acids. The V gene's germline CDR1 is MNHNS and CDR2 SASEGT. CDR3 protein: CASSESGQGDQPQHF. CDR3 in DNA: TGTGCCAGCAGTGAATCGGGACAGGGAGACCAGCCCCAGCATTTT.

CDR3 residues: CASRPGGAYYEQYF. In nucleotides, the CDR3 is TGTGCCAGCAGGCCAGGAGGGGCCTACTACGAGCAGTACTTC. V and J are TRBV28 and TRBJ2-7; TRBD2 is a possible D gene (6 bases). The CDR3 contains 14 residues. With 6 bases removed from V and 3 bases from J, the gap between germline ends came to 15 bases. Germline CDR1 MDHEN, CDR2 SYDVKM.

This clone was seen only once. The chain joins TRBV5-4 to TRBJ2-5, with 10 bases lining up with TRBD1. The CDR3 runs to 17 residues. CDR1 is SGHNT, CDR2 YYREEE, per germline (reference sequence). The V segment lost 6 bases and the J segment 4 bases; nucleotides outside the gene matches: 15. CDR3 region: CASTDRDRGIVGETQYF. For the CDR3, the DNA is TGTGCCAGCACCGACCGGGACAGGGGTATTGTGGGAGAGACCCAGTACTTC.

This sequence joins TRBV29-1 and TRBJ2-7, with TRBD1 matching 8 bases. V shed 5 bases, J shed 4 bases, and the junction held 7 bases outside the gene matches. The germline CDR1 and CDR2 sequences are SQVTM and ANQGSEA. The CDR3 covers 13 residues. CDR3 in amino acids: CSVQGTGWYEQYF. CDR3 coding DNA: TGCAGCGTTCAAGGGACAGGATGGTACGAGCAGTACTTC.

This clone was picked up one time. V usage is TRBV21-1 and J usage is TRBJ1-2; the D call in the table, TRBD1, was not verified against the DNA. TRBV21-1 is marked as a pseudogene. This CDR3 is built from 17 residues. The CDR3 DNA reads as TGTGCCAGCCCACCTCTAACTGACAGGGTAGATAACTATGGCTACACCTTC. Protein sequence: CASPPLTDRVDNYGYTF.

This clone was counted once. The J gene is TRBJ2-5, the V gene TRBV7-8, with TRBD1 identical over 7 bases. Trimming removed 7 bases from V and 4 bases from J; junction bases left unmatched: 12. Germline CDR1 reads SGHVS; CDR2 reads FQNEAQ. The CDR3 sequence is 15 residues long. CDR3 sequence reads: CASTQGGRAPETQYF. CDR3 in DNA: TGTGCCAGCACCCAAGGGGGCAGGGCGCCAGAGACCCAGTACTTC.

The V and J genes are TRBV19 and TRBJ2-7; D remains unclear. Trimming left V 6 bases short and J 4 bases short, with 13 bases between. The CDR3 runs to 13 residues. Germline V CDR1 and CDR2: LNHDA, SQIVND (reference sequence). The CDR3 sequence: CASSFLSGYEQYF. CDR3 sequence (DNA): TGTGCCAGTAGCTTCCTATCGGGTTACGAGCAGTACTTC.